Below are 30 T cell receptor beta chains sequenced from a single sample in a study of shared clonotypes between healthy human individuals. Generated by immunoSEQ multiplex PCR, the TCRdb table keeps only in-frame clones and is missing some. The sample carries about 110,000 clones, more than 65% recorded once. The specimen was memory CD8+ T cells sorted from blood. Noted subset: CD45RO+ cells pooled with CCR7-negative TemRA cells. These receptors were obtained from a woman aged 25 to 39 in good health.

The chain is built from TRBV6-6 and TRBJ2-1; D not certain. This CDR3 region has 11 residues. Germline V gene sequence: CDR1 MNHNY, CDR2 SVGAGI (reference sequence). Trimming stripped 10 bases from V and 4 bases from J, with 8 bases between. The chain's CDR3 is CATLSYNEQFF. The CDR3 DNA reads TGTGCCACCCTGTCTTACAATGAGCAGTTCTTC.

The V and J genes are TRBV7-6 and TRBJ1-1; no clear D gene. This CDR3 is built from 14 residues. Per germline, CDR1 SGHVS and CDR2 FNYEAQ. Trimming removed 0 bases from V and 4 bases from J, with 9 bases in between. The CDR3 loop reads CASSLAPAVTEAFF. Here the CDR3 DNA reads TGTGCCAGCAGCTTAGCGCCAGCGGTCACTGAAGCTTTCTTT. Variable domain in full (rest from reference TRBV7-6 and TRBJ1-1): GAGVSQSPRYKVTKRGQDVALRCDPISGHVSLYWYRQALGQGPEFLTYFNYEAQQDKSGLPNDRFSAERPEGSISTLTIQRTEQRDSAMYRCASSLAPAVTEAFFGQGTRLTVV.

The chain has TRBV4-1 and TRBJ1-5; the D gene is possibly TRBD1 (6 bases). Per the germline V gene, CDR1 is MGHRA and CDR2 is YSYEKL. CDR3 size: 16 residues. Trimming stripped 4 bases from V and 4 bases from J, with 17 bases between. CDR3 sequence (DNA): TGCGCCAGCAGCCTCGGACCAGGGGCCCGTAATCAGCCCCAGCATTTT. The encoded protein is CASSLGPGARNQPQHF.

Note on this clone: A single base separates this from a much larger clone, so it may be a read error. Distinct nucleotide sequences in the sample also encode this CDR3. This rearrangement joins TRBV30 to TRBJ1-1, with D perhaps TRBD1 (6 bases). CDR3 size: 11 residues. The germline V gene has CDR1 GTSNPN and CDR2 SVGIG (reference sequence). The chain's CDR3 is CAFNRETEAFF. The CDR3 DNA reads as TGTGCCTTTAACAGGGAAACTGAGGCTTTCTTT.

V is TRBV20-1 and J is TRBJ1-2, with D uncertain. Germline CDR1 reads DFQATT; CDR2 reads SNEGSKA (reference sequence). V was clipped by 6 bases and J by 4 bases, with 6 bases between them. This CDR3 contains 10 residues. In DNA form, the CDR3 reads TGCAGTGCCCCAGCCTATGGCTACACCTTC. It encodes CSAPAYGYTF.

This CDR3 reads CASSLVHGDNQPQHF. For the CDR3, the DNA is TGTGCCAGCAGCTTAGTTCATGGAGACAATCAGCCCCAGCATTTT. The chain couples TRBV11-2 to TRBJ1-5; the D is unclear. The CDR3 is 15 amino acids. Germline V CDR1 and CDR2: SGHAT, FQNNGV. The V and J ends lost 1 base and 3 bases respectively, with 10 bases between them.

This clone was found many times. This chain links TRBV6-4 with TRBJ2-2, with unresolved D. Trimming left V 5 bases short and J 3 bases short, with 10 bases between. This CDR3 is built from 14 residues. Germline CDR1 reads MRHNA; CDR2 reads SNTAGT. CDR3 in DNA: TGTGCCAGCAGTAGGCAGGCCGACACCGGGGAGCTGTTTTTT. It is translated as CASSRQADTGELFF.

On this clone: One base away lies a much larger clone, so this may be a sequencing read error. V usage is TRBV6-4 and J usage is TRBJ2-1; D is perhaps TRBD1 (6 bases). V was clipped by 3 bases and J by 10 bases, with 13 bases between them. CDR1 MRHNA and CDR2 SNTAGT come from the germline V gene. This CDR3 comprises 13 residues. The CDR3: CASSDSDQGEQFF. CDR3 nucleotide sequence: TGTGCCAGCAGTGATTCAGACCAGGGGGAGCAGTTCTTC.

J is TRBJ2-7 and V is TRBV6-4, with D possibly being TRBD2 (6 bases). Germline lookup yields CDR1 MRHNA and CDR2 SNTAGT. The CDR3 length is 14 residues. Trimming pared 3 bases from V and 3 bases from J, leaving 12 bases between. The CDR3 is CASSEAAEGYEQYF. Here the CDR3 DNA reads TGTGCCAGCAGTGAAGCTGCGGAGGGCTACGAGCAGTACTTC.

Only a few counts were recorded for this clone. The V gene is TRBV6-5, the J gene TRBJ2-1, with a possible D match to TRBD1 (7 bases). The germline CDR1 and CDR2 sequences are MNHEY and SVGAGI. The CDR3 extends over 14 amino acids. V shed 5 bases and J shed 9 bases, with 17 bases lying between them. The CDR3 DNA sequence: TGTGCCAGCAGTCGACAGGGAGGCTCGGTTGAGCAGTTCTTC. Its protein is CASSRQGGSVEQFF.

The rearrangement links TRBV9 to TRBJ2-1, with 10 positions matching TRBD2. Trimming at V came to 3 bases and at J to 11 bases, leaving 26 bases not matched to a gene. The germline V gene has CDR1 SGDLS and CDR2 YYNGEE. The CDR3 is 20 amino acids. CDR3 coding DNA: TGTGCCAGCAGCGAGCCCCACGAGCAGGGTTTTTCTCTAGCGGGAGTAAAGCAGTTCTTC. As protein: CASSEPHEQGFSLAGVKQFF.

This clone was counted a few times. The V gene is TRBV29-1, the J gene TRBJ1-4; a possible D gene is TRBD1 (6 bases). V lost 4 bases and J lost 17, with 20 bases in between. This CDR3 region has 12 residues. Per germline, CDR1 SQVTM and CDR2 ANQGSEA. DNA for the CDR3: TGCAGCGTTGTACCACTCGGGGGCGCGGGTTTTTTT. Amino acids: CSVVPLGGAGFF.

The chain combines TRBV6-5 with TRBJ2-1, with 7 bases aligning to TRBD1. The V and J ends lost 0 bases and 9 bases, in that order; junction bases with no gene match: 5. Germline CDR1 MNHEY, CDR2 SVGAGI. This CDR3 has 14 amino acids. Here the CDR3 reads CASSYSNRGSEQFF. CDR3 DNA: TGTGCCAGCAGTTACTCGAACAGGGGTAGTGAGCAGTTCTTC.

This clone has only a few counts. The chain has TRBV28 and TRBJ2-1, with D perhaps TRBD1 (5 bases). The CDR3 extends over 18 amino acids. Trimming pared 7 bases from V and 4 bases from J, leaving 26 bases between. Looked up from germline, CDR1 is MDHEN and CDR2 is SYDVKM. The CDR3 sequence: CASTASSTESSIYNEQFF. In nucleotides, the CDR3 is TGTGCCAGCACCGCATCCTCGACAGAATCGTCCATATACAATGAGCAGTTCTTC.

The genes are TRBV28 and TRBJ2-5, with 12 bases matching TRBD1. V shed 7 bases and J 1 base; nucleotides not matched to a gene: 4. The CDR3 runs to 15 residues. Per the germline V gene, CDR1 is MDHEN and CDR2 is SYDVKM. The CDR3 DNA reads TGTGCCAGCATCGGGACAGGGGGCCCCCAAGAGACCCAGTACTTC. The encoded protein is CASIGTGGPQETQYF.

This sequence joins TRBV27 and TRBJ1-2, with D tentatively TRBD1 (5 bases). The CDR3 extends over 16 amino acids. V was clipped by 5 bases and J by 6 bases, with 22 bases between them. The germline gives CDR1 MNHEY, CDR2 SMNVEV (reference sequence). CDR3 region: CASSATLTGPGDGYTF. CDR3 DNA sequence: TGTGCCAGCAGTGCGACCCTGACGGGGCCGGGGGATGGCTACACCTTC.

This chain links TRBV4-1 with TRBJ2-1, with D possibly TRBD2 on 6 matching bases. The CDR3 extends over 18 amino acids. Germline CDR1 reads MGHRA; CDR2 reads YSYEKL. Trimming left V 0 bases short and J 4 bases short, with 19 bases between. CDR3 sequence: CASSQEGFGSVGYNEQFF. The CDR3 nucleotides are TGCGCCAGCAGCCAAGAGGGTTTCGGGAGCGTGGGTTACAATGAGCAGTTCTTC.

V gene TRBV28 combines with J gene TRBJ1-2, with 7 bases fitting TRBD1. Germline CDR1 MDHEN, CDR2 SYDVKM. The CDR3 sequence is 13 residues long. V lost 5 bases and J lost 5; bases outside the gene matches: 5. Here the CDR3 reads CASSRDRLYGYTF. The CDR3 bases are TGTGCCAGCAGTCGGGACAGACTATATGGCTACACCTTC.

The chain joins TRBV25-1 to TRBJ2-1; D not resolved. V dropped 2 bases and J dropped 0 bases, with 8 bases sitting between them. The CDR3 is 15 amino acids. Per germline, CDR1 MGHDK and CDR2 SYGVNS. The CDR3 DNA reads TGTGCCAGCAGTGAACCCGGTAGCTCCTACAATGAGCAGTTCTTC. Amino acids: CASSEPGSSYNEQFF.

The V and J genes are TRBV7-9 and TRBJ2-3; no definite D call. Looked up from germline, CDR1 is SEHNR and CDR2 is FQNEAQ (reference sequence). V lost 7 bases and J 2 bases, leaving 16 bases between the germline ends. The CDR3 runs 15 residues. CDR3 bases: TGTGCCAGCACCTGTTCCCCAGAATACACAGATACGCAGTATTTT. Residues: CASTCSPEYTDTQYF. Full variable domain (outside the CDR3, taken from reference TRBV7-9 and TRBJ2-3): DTGVSQNPRHKITKRGQNVTFRCDPISEHNRLYWYRQTLGQGPEFLTYFQNEAQLEKSRLLSDRFSAERPKGSFSTLEIQRTEQGDSAMYLCASTCSPEYTDTQYFGPGTRLTVL.

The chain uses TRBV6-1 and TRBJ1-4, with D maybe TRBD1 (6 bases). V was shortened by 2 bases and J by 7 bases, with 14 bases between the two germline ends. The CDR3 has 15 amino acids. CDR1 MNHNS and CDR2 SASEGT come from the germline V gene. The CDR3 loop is CASSESWGAGEKLFF. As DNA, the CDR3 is TGTGCCAGCAGTGAATCATGGGGGGCAGGTGAAAAACTGTTTTTT.

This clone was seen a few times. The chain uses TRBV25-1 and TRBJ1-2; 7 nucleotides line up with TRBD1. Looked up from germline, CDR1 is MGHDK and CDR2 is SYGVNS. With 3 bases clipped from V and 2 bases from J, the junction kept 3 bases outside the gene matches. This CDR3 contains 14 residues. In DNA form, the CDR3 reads TGTGCCAGCAGTGAGCCGGGACAGAACTATGGCTACACCTTC. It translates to CASSEPGQNYGYTF.

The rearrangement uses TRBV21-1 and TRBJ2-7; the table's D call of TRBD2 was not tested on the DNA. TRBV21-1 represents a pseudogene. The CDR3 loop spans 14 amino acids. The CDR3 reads CASSKDPGKFEQYF. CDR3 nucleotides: TGTGCCAGCAGCAAAGACCCGGGGAAGTTTGAGCAGTACTTC.

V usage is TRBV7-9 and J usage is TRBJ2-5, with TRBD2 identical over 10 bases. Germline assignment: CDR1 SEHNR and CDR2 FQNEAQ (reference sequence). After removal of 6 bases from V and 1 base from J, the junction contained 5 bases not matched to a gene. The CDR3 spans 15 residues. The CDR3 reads CASSPAGGGQETQYF. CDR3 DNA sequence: TGTGCCAGCAGTCCAGCGGGAGGGGGCCAAGAGACCCAGTACTTC.

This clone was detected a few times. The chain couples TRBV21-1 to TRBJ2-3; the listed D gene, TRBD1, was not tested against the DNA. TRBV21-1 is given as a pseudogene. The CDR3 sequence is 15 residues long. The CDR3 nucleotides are TGTGCCAGCAGCAGATACAGGGGTAGCACAGATACGCAGTATTTT. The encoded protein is CASSRYRGSTDTQYF.

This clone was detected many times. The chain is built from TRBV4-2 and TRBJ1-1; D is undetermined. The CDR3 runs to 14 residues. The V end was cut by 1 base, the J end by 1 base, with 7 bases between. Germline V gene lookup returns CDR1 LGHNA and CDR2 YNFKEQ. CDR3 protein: CASSQVAENTEAFF. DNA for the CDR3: TGTGCCAGCAGCCAAGTTGCGGAGAACACTGAAGCTTTCTTT.

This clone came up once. CDR3 nucleotides: TGTGCCAGCAGCCAAGCCGACGGGGGAGGGCAGACCCAGTACTTC. Its translation is CASSQADGGGQTQYF. The V and J genes are TRBV4-2 and TRBJ2-5; 7 bases are shared with TRBD2. Germline CDR1 and CDR2: LGHNA and YNFKEQ. The CDR3 covers 15 residues. V shed 1 base, J shed 6 bases, and the junction held 8 bases outside the gene matches.

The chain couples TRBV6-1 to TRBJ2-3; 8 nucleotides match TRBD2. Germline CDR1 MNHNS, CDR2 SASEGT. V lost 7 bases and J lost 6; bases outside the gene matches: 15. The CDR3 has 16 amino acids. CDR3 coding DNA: TGTGCCAGCAATCAAGCGACTAGCGAGTTCGTCGATACGCAGTATTTT. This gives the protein CASNQATSEFVDTQYF.

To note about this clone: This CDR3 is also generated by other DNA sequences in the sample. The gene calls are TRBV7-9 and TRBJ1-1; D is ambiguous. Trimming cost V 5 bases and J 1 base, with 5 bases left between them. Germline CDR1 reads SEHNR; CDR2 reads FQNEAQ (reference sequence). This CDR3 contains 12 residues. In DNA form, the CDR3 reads TGTGCCAGCAGCCGCGGGAACACTGAAGCTTTCTTT. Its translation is CASSRGNTEAFF.

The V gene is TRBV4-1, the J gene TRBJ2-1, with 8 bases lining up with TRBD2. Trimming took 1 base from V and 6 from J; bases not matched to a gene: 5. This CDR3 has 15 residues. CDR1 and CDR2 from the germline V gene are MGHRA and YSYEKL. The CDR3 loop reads CASSQGAGAPNEQFF. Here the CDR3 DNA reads TGCGCCAGCAGCCAAGGAGCGGGAGCCCCCAATGAGCAGTTCTTC.